The next 32 T cell receptor beta chains were all read from a single sample in a study of T cells after yellow fever vaccination. TCRdb independently ran MiXCR on the 5' RACE reads; one entry per CDR3 protein. This sample has under 150,000 distinct CDR3 sequences, with less than 9.5% found just once. Sequenced here: CD4+ T cells sorted from PBMCs, sampled 5 days after the yellow fever booster vaccination. Source of these receptors: a young man who received the YFV17D yellow fever vaccine.

This clonotype was observed a few times. The chain has TRBV30 and TRBJ1-5; D is undetermined. The V end was cut by 4 bases, the J end by 4 bases, with 11 bases between. The CDR3 extends over 13 amino acids. The germline V gene has CDR1 GTSNPN and CDR2 SVGIG (reference sequence). CDR3 DNA: TGTGCCTGGAATAGAGGGCTTAATCAGCCCCAGCATTTT. It specifies CAWNRGLNQPQHF.

This clonotype was counted ten times or more. J is TRBJ2-7 and V is TRBV20-1, with D perhaps TRBD2 (7 bases). There are 15 residues in the CDR3. Germline CDR1 and CDR2: DFQATT and SNEGSKA (reference sequence). V dropped 0 bases and J dropped 4 bases, with 16 bases sitting between them. The CDR3, as DNA: TGCAGTGCTAGAGATTTCGGGGGGCTTCAGTACGAGCAGTACTTC. Protein: CSARDFGGLQYEQYF.

In its sample, this clonotype was seen a few times. CDR3 DNA: TGCAGCGTACAGGGGGCGGTCGCTAGCGGGGGCTACGAGCAGTACTTC. It is translated as CSVQGAVASGGYEQYF. This chain uses TRBV29-1 with TRBJ2-7; maybe TRBD2 (10 bases). CDR3 length: 16 residues. Deletions cut 6 bases from V and 3 bases from J, with 24 bases between. The germline V gene has CDR1 SQVTM and CDR2 ANQGSEA.

This clonotype was observed at least ten times. The J gene is TRBJ2-5, the V gene TRBV4-3, with D tentatively TRBD1 or TRBD2 (5 bases each). Germline loops: CDR1 LGHNA, CDR2 YSLEER. The CDR3 length is 18 residues. With 0 bases removed from V and 7 bases from J, the gap between germline ends came to 24 bases. The CDR3: CASSQETRAGRPRGTQYF. The CDR3, as DNA: TGCGCCAGCAGCCAAGAGACTCGGGCAGGGAGACCCCGAGGGACCCAGTACTTC.

This clonotype was found many times. This chain links TRBV6-5 with TRBJ1-6; 7 nucleotides match TRBD1. Trimming removed 6 bases from V and 6 bases from J; junction bases left unmatched: 8. Germline V lookup: CDR1 MNHEY, CDR2 SVGAGI. The length of the CDR3 is 15 residues. CDR3 amino acids: CASRYTGTANSPLHF. The CDR3, as DNA: TGTGCCAGCAGATACACCGGGACAGCTAATTCACCCCTCCACTTT.

This clonotype was seen ten or more times. This chain joins TRBV20-1 and TRBJ2-2; TRBD1 might be the D (6 bases). This CDR3 is 13 amino acids long. Germline V gives CDR1 DFQATT, CDR2 SNEGSKA (reference sequence). Trimming removed 2 bases from V and 6 bases from J, with 10 bases in between. As DNA, the CDR3 is TGCAGTGCTAGACAGGGGATGGCCGGGGAGCTGTTTTTT. Encoded protein: CSARQGMAGELFF.

This sequence joins TRBV5-3 and TRBJ2-1; D perhaps matches TRBD2 (5 bases). TRBV5-3 is an open reading frame, and its role is uncertain. This CDR3 is built from 15 residues. The germline V and J ends were trimmed by 8 bases and 3 bases, with 18 bases remaining between them. The CDR3 DNA reads TGTGCCAGGGGCCGCGGGCTAGCCGGCTACAATGAGCAGTTCTTC. The encoded protein is CARGRGLAGYNEQFF.

This clonotype was picked up many times. The rearrangement links TRBV2 to TRBJ2-7; D remains ambiguous. The CDR3 runs 13 residues. The V gene lost 3 bases and the J gene lost 2 bases, with 8 bases spanning the gap. CDR1 is SNHLY, CDR2 FYNNEI, per germline. CDR3 in amino acids: CASSDGQAYEQYF. The CDR3 DNA sequence: TGTGCCAGCAGTGATGGCCAGGCCTACGAGCAGTACTTC.

This clonotype was seen ten or more times. One junction end disagrees with the germline gene, perhaps due to a read error. This sequence joins TRBV7-2 and TRBJ2-7; D is possibly TRBD1 (5 bases). The CDR3 consists of 14 residues. Germline-derived CDR1 and CDR2 are SGHTA and FQGNSA. For the CDR3, the DNA is TGTGCCAGCAGCAATGCAGGGTCGGAGATCGCTTCGCACTTC. Translated: CASSNAGSEIASHF. Full variable domain (missing parts from reference TRBV7-2 and TRBJ2-7): GAGVSQSPSNKVTEKGKDVELRCDPISGHTALYWYRQSLGQGLEFLIYFQGNSAPDKSGLPSDRFSAERTGGSVSTLTIQRTQQEDSAVYLCASSNAGSEIASHFGPGTRLTVT.

The table lists this clonotype with many counts. CDR3 residues: CASRLTPQSSYEQYF. Written as DNA, the CDR3 is TGTGCCAGCAGACTAACCCCACAGAGCTCCTACGAGCAGTACTTC. The rearrangement joins TRBV7-2 to TRBJ2-7, with D hard to call. V lost 6 bases to trimming and J lost 0 bases, with 15 bases between them. CDR1 and CDR2 from the germline V gene are SGHTA and FQGNSA. There are 15 residues in the CDR3.

On this clonotype itself: Possible read error: a much larger clone is one base away. The rearrangement joins TRBV5-1 to TRBJ2-5; D unresolved. With 5 bases removed from V and 5 bases from J, the gap between germline ends came to 10 bases. The CDR3 contains 12 residues. Per the germline V gene, CDR1 is SGHRS and CDR2 is YFSETQ. For the CDR3, the DNA is TGCGCCAGCAGTGAATCCTGTGAGACCCAGTACTTC. Residues: CASSESCETQYF.

This clonotype was counted at least ten times. The chain couples TRBV7-2 to TRBJ2-7, with D perhaps matching TRBD1 or TRBD2 (5 bases each). Trimming removed 6 bases from V and 0 bases from J, with 6 bases in between. Germline V gene sequence: CDR1 SGHTA, CDR2 FQGNSA. This CDR3 is 12 amino acids long. CDR3 nucleotide sequence: TGTGCCAGCAGGGGGGACTCCTACGAGCAGTACTTC. Its protein is CASRGDSYEQYF.

Concerning this clonotype itself: A much larger clone lies a single base off, so this may be a read error. The rearrangement joins TRBV10-3 to TRBJ2-1; 8 nucleotides line up with TRBD2. CDR3 length: 17 amino acids. CDR1 ENHRY and CDR2 SYGVKD come from the germline V gene. Losses at the gene ends were 10 bases for V and 9 bases for J; bases not matched to a gene: 23. The CDR3 loop reads CATREGAGVVFDGEQFF. Written as DNA, the CDR3 is TGTGCCACCCGAGAGGGAGCGGGAGTGGTATTCGATGGTGAGCAGTTCTTC.

This clonotype showed up many times. The chain links TRBV20-1 to TRBJ2-7, with 12 bases matching TRBD2. The germline V gene encodes CDR1 DFQATT and CDR2 SNEGSKA (reference sequence). The ends lost 5 bases at V and 4 bases at J; junction bases unmatched: 6. The CDR3 spans 14 residues. CDR3: CSALAGGAPYEQYF. As DNA, the CDR3 is TGCAGTGCTCTAGCGGGAGGGGCCCCTTACGAGCAGTACTTC.

This clonotype was detected ten times or more. Here the CDR3 reads CASSQGRPANYGYTF. CDR3 bases: TGCGCCAGCAGCCAAGGGAGACCCGCTAACTATGGCTACACCTTC. This rearrangement joins TRBV4-3 to TRBJ1-2, with D unclear. CDR1 LGHNA and CDR2 YSLEER come from the germline V gene. This CDR3 is 15 amino acids long. The germline V and J ends were trimmed by 1 base and 0 bases, with 9 bases remaining between them.

This clonotype turned up a few times. The rearrangement uses TRBV5-1 and TRBJ1-2; D call uncertain. V lost 0 bases and J 4 bases, leaving 10 bases between the germline ends. Looked up from germline, CDR1 is SGHRS and CDR2 is YFSETQ. The CDR3 runs 14 residues. The CDR3 region has the DNA TGCGCCAGCAGCTTGGAACAGTCCGTCTATGGCTACACCTTC. Translating it yields CASSLEQSVYGYTF.

This clonotype has ten or more counts. The chain couples TRBV12-3 or TRBV12-4 to TRBJ2-7, with no clear D. With 4 bases removed from V and 7 bases from J, the gap between germline ends came to 14 bases. This CDR3 is built from 13 residues. CDR3 region: CASSSGPQQEQYF. The CDR3 DNA sequence: TGTGCCAGCAGTTCCGGACCCCAACAGGAGCAGTACTTC.

This clonotype has at least ten counts. The rearrangement links TRBV20-1 to TRBJ2-3; the D gene is possibly TRBD1 (5 bases). The CDR3 extends over 14 amino acids. Looked up from germline, CDR1 is DFQATT and CDR2 is SNEGSKA (reference sequence). V was pared by 4 bases and J by 0 bases, with 11 bases between. CDR3: CSAIRDPSTDTQYF. The CDR3 region has the DNA TGCAGTGCTATCAGGGATCCGAGCACAGATACGCAGTATTTT.

The sample holds many counts of this clonotype. This chain uses TRBV2 with TRBJ2-3; 14 nucleotides match TRBD2. The V and J ends lost 5 bases and 4 bases, in that order; junction bases with no gene match: 14. CDR1 and CDR2 (germline): SNHLY, FYNNEI. This CDR3 has 19 amino acids. The CDR3 here is CASSPPWGLAGVGSDTQYF. The CDR3 DNA follows: TGTGCCAGCAGTCCCCCGTGGGGACTAGCGGGAGTAGGGTCAGATACGCAGTATTTT.

This clonotype was seen ten or more times. CDR3 DNA sequence: TGTGCCAGCTCACTTGGACCCTTGGGCACCGGGGAGCTGTTTTTT. It translates to CASSLGPLGTGELFF. The J gene is TRBJ2-2, the V gene TRBV18; D remains ambiguous. Trimming took off 4 bases at V and 4 bases at J, with 13 bases between the two ends. The CDR3 loop spans 15 amino acids. Germline V gives CDR1 KGHSH, CDR2 LQKENI.

Many counts were recorded for this clonotype. This chain connects TRBV20-1 to TRBJ2-7, with a possible D match to TRBD2 (6 bases). V lost 1 base and J 4 bases, leaving 14 bases between the germline ends. This CDR3 is 14 amino acids long. Germline V gene data show CDR1 as DFQATT and CDR2 as SNEGSKA (reference sequence). The CDR3 sequence: CSARGYSGNYEQYF. The CDR3 DNA is TGCAGTGCTAGAGGTTATAGCGGCAATTACGAGCAGTACTTC.

This clonotype appeared many times. This chain joins TRBV3-1 and TRBJ1-1; D is uncertain. The CDR3 totals 17 residues. V gave up 2 bases and J gave up 1 base, with 17 bases separating them. The germline CDR1 and CDR2 sequences are LGHDT and YNNKEL (reference sequence). The DNA for the CDR3 is TGTGCCAGCAGCCAAAAAAGGACCGGAGGTGAGAACACTGAAGCTTTCTTT. It codes for CASSQKRTGGENTEAFF.

There are many counts of this clonotype. The V and J genes are TRBV7-2 and TRBJ2-3; the D is unclear. The CDR3 loop spans 12 amino acids. V was trimmed by 6 bases and J by 6 bases, leaving 10 bases between them. CDR1 and CDR2 from the germline V gene are SGHTA and FQGNSA. This chain's CDR3 is CASRTIADTQYF. The CDR3, as DNA: TGTGCCAGCAGGACAATCGCGGATACGCAGTATTTT.

This clonotype was observed many times. The genes are TRBV7-2 and TRBJ1-1, with D uncertain. Trimming took 1 base from V and 3 from J, leaving 6 bases between them. Germline CDR1 is SGHTA and CDR2 is FQGNSA. The length of the CDR3 is 13 residues. CDR3 sequence (DNA): TGTGCCAGCAGCTTAGTTGATTACACTGAAGCTTTCTTT. This codes for CASSLVDYTEAFF.

As regards this clonotype: A much bigger clone sits one base away, suggesting this may be a read error. The chain couples TRBV3-1 to TRBJ2-2; 9 bases are shared with TRBD2. CDR1 is LGHDT and CDR2 is YNNKEL in the germline V gene (reference sequence). Losses at the gene ends were 8 bases for V and 5 bases for J; bases not matched to a gene: 9. This CDR3 has 15 amino acids. Here the CDR3 DNA reads TGTGCCAGCTGCCTAGCGGGACTTGGGACCGGGGAGCTGTTTTTT. Amino acid sequence: CASCLAGLGTGELFF.

This clonotype was observed at least ten times. This chain links TRBV10-2 with TRBJ2-2; no reliable D call. Germline values: CDR1 WSHSY, CDR2 SAAADI. CDR3 length equals 13 residues. V was cut by 4 bases and J by 4 bases, with 7 bases left in between. CDR3 in DNA: TGCGCCAGCAGTGTACACGGCACCGGGGAGCTGTTTTTT. This codes for CASSVHGTGELFF.

About this clonotype: A read error is possible here, since a much larger clone lies one base away. The rearrangement uses TRBV7-2 and TRBJ2-1, with 7 bases matching TRBD1. Germline trimming cut 5 bases from V and 7 bases from J; bases unmatched to any gene: 8. CDR1 is SGHTA and CDR2 is FQGNSA in the germline V gene. The CDR3 covers 14 residues. The DNA for the CDR3 is TGTGCCAGCAGCGTTCCGGGACAGCAAAATGAGCAGTTCTTC. Residues: CASSVPGQQNEQFF.

This sequence joins TRBV19 and TRBJ2-7; D remains unclear. Trimming removed 6 bases at V and 6 bases at J, with 15 bases between. Germline lookup yields CDR1 LNHDA and CDR2 SQIVND (reference sequence). The CDR3 is made up of 13 amino acids. For the CDR3, the DNA is TGTGCCAGTAGCCGCGCTTTTTTGGGCGAGCAGTACTTC. This translates into CASSRAFLGEQYF. Full variable domain (missing parts from reference TRBV19 and TRBJ2-7): DGGITQSPKYLFRKEGQNVTLSCEQNLNHDAMYWYRQDPGQGLRLIYYSQIVNDFQKGDIAEGYSVSREKKESFPLTVTSAQKNPTAFYLCASSRAFLGEQYFGPGTRLTVT.

V usage is TRBV7-2 and J usage is TRBJ2-1; 7 nucleotides line up with TRBD1. Per germline, CDR1 SGHTA and CDR2 FQGNSA. The V gene end was trimmed by 1 base and the J gene end by 4 bases; junction bases not matched to a gene: 10. This CDR3 region has 17 residues. Here the CDR3 reads CASSLGYGQEEYNEQFF. The CDR3 DNA reads TGTGCCAGCAGCTTAGGGTACGGACAGGAAGAGTACAATGAGCAGTTCTTC.

This clonotype was seen many times. CDR3 in DNA: TGTGCCAGCATCCCGGGACTAGCGGGGGCTATCTTGGGGGAGCAGTACTTC. Its protein product is CASIPGLAGAILGEQYF. The chain employs TRBV6-2 or TRBV6-3 and TRBJ2-7; 14 positions match TRBD2. Germline V gives CDR1 MNHEY, CDR2 SVGEGT. V was pared by 7 bases and J by 7 bases, with 15 bases of the junction left unmatched. This CDR3 contains 17 residues.

In this sample, this clonotype turned up many times. V is TRBV5-1 and J is TRBJ2-5; D could derive from TRBD1 or TRBD2 (5 bases each). CDR3 length equals 13 residues. The V gene lost 3 bases and the J gene lost 7 bases, with 13 bases spanning the gap. Germline CDR1 reads SGHRS; CDR2 reads YFSETQ. The CDR3 nucleotides read TGCGCCAGCAGCTGGGACGGGCCCGGGACCCAGTACTTC. Protein: CASSWDGPGTQYF.

Notes on this clonotype: With a much larger clone just one base away, this may be a read error. The V call is TRBV20-1, the J call TRBJ1-5; TRBD1 matches at 7 bases. The V segment lost 3 bases and the J segment 4 bases; nucleotides outside the gene matches: 6. This CDR3 region has 14 residues. Germline V CDR1 and CDR2: DFQATT, SNEGSKA (reference sequence). In DNA, the CDR3 is TGCAGTGCTAGGATAGGGGGCTTGAATCAGCCCCAGCATTTT. Protein sequence: CSARIGGLNQPQHF.